The 29 T cell receptor beta chains given below trace back to one sample, sequenced in a study of regulatory T cells in long-lasting Graves disease. CDR3-region Arm-PCR and iRepertoire HTBI primers produced the TCR beta libraries. TCRdb independently ran MiXCR on the multiplex PCR reads; one entry per CDR3 protein. This table holds 520,000 or so distinct CDR3 sequences, approximately 12% found once. This sample's time point: newly diagnosed GD, antithyroid drugs for less than 3 months. Generation of the TCR library employed RNA extracted from PBMCs. These data were also reused for a study on T cells in Graves' hyperthyroidism and ophthalmopathy.

The specimen was peripheral blood mononuclear cells (PBMCs), collected at new diagnosis, from a patient treated with antithyroid drugs. The receptor source for this set is a woman aged 25-40 years with Graves disease.

The table lists this clonotype with many counts. The chain recombines TRBV28 with TRBJ2-7; TRBD1 matches at 9 bases. There are 14 residues in the CDR3. The trim removed 6 bases at V and 5 bases at J, leaving 8 bases unmatched. CDR1 and CDR2 from the germline V gene are MDHEN and SYDVKM. The CDR3 nucleotides read TGTGCCAGCAGACGGGACAGGGTGATCCACGAGCAGTACTTC. This gives the protein CASRRDRVIHEQYF.

This clonotype has more than one count but fewer than ten. The chain recombines TRBV28 with TRBJ2-7, with 11 bases aligning to TRBD2. V was pared by 6 bases and J by 2 bases, with 6 bases of the junction left unmatched. This CDR3 comprises 15 residues. Per the germline V gene, CDR1 is MDHEN and CDR2 is SYDVKM. The CDR3 reads CASREGTSGTYEQYF. The CDR3 DNA reads TGTGCCAGCAGGGAGGGGACTAGCGGTACCTACGAGCAGTACTTC.

This clonotype was counted only a few times. This rearrangement joins TRBV18 to TRBJ1-1; 8 bases match TRBD1. V lost 0 bases and J lost 1; bases outside the gene matches: 7. There are 17 residues in the CDR3. The V gene's germline CDR1 is KGHSH and CDR2 LQKENI. DNA for the CDR3: TGTGCCAGCTCACCACCGGGGAGAGGACAGGGGAACACTGAAGCTTTCTTT. As protein: CASSPPGRGQGNTEAFF.

The chain is built from TRBV19 and TRBJ1-2; the D gene is possibly TRBD1 (6 bases). V dropped 8 bases and J dropped 4 bases, with 14 bases sitting between them. The CDR3 has 13 amino acids. The germline CDR1 and CDR2 sequences are LNHDA and SQIVND (reference sequence). The CDR3 DNA is TGTGCCAGTCGAGGGGACATGCCCTATGGCTACACCTTC. Amino acid sequence: CASRGDMPYGYTF.

The V gene is TRBV4-1, the J gene TRBJ2-3; 10 nucleotides line up with TRBD2. The CDR3 sequence is 20 residues long. V was clipped by 5 bases and J by 1 base; unmatched bases: 18. The germline V gene encodes CDR1 MGHRA and CDR2 YSYEKL. CDR3 loop: CASSSVLVWRSGRGTDTQYF. In DNA, the CDR3 is TGCGCCAGCAGCTCCGTCTTAGTCTGGCGAAGCGGGAGGGGCACAGATACGCAGTATTTT.

This clonotype came up a few times. The rearrangement uses TRBV9 and TRBJ2-2; perhaps TRBD1 as D (5 bases). From germline, CDR1 is SGDLS and CDR2 YYNGEE. V was cut by 4 bases and J by 0 bases, with 19 bases left in between. The CDR3 is made up of 18 amino acids. The CDR3 is CASSPRRAPRSNTGELFF. The CDR3 nucleotides read TGTGCCAGCAGCCCCCGCAGGGCGCCGAGATCGAACACCGGGGAGCTGTTTTTT. Full variable domain (remainder filled in from reference TRBV9 and TRBJ2-2): DSGVTQTPKHLITATGQRVTLRCSPRSGDLSVYWYQQSLDQGLQFLIQYYNGEERAKGNILERFSAQQFPDLHSELNLSSLELGDSALYFCASSPRRAPRSNTGELFFGEGSRLTVL.

This clonotype was found many times. This chain uses TRBV12-3 or TRBV12-4 with TRBJ2-3; no clear D gene. The CDR3 spans 15 residues. Trimming shortened V by 2 bases and J by 0 bases, and 9 bases separated the two germline ends. The CDR3: CASSLYSGSTDTQYF. As DNA, the CDR3 is TGTGCCAGCAGTTTATATTCTGGTAGCACAGATACGCAGTATTTT.

This clonotype was seen more than once but under ten times. The CDR3 DNA reads as TGTGCCAGCCAACCGAGCGGGAGTCCGACCGGGGAGCTGTTTTTT. It encodes CASQPSGSPTGELFF. The gene calls are TRBV11-3 and TRBJ2-2; TRBD2 matches at 8 bases. Per germline, CDR1 SGHNT and CDR2 YENEEA. J was trimmed by 5 bases and V by 8 bases; bases with no gene match: 10. This CDR3 has 15 amino acids. The full variable domain, its missing parts supplied by reference TRBV11-3 and TRBJ2-2, is EAGVVQSPRYKIIEKKQPVAFWCNPISGHNTLYWYLQNLGQGPELLIRYENEEAVDDSQLPKDRFSAERLKGVDSTLKIQPAELGDSAVYLCASQPSGSPTGELFFGEGSRLTVL.

This clonotype came up a few times. This rearrangement joins TRBV7-9 to TRBJ1-1; TRBD1 matches at 9 bases. Germline lookup yields CDR1 SEHNR and CDR2 FQNEAQ (reference sequence). J was trimmed by 3 bases and V by 1 base; bases with no gene match: 15. The CDR3 sequence is 19 residues long. CDR3 sequence (DNA): TGTGCCAGCAGCTTAGGCCGAGCCGGGACAGGGACAATGGACACTGAAGCTTTCTTT. Translation gives CASSLGRAGTGTMDTEAFF.

This clonotype came up many times. The chain uses TRBV6-5 and TRBJ2-7, with unresolved D. Trimming took off 0 bases at V and 5 bases at J, with 20 bases between the two ends. Germline V gives CDR1 MNHEY, CDR2 SVGAGI. The CDR3 length is 17 residues. CDR3: CASSYSSPEAYYHEQYF. For the CDR3, the DNA is TGTGCCAGCAGTTACTCGAGCCCAGAAGCGTACTACCACGAGCAGTACTTC.

This clonotype has more than one count but fewer than ten. The rearrangement uses TRBV19 and TRBJ1-2; 10 nucleotides agree with TRBD1. This CDR3 contains 14 residues. With V trimmed by 10 bases and J by 4 bases, 9 bases remained unmatched. Germline V gives CDR1 LNHDA, CDR2 SQIVND (reference sequence). CDR3 amino acids: CATRPGQGIYGYTF. CDR3 DNA: TGTGCCACTAGACCGGGACAGGGGATCTATGGCTACACCTTC.

This clonotype was seen ten or more times. The chain combines TRBV29-1 with TRBJ1-2; D is possibly TRBD1 (5 bases). This CDR3 is built from 15 residues. The germline V and J ends were trimmed by 4 bases and 0 bases, with 15 bases remaining between them. The germline CDR1 and CDR2 sequences are SQVTM and ANQGSEA. The CDR3 loop is CSVGGQGIANYGYTF. CDR3 nucleotide sequence: TGCAGCGTTGGAGGACAAGGAATAGCTAACTATGGCTACACCTTC.

This clonotype showed up just a few times. The rearrangement uses TRBV4-1 and TRBJ2-1; 8 nucleotides match TRBD1. V was pared by 3 bases and J by 5 bases, with 6 bases of the junction left unmatched. Germline V gene sequence: CDR1 MGHRA, CDR2 YSYEKL. The CDR3 loop spans 15 amino acids. CDR3 in amino acids: CASSQAGTGNNEQFF. The CDR3 DNA reads as TGCGCCAGCAGCCAGGCCGGGACAGGAAACAATGAGCAGTTCTTC.

The genes are TRBV27 and TRBJ2-1; 9 nucleotides agree with TRBD2. V lost 1 base, J lost 3 bases, and 7 bases stayed unmatched. Germline V lookup: CDR1 MNHEY, CDR2 SMNVEV (reference sequence). The CDR3 extends over 17 amino acids. This CDR3 is CASSLLTIAGDYNEQFF. The CDR3, as DNA: TGTGCCAGCAGTTTATTAACAATAGCGGGAGACTACAATGAGCAGTTCTTC.

This clonotype has just a few counts. The chain employs TRBV7-8 and TRBJ2-3; TRBD2 agrees at 7 bases. With 2 bases clipped from V and 0 bases from J, the junction kept 14 bases outside the gene matches. The CDR3 has 19 amino acids. Germline V gene lookup returns CDR1 SGHVS and CDR2 FQNEAQ. CDR3 region: CASSLSFRRGGPSTDTQYF. The CDR3 region has the DNA TGTGCCAGCAGCTTAAGCTTTAGACGGGGAGGGCCGAGCACAGATACGCAGTATTTT.

This clonotype was recorded many times. This chain connects TRBV20-1 to TRBJ1-5; perhaps TRBD1 as D (6 bases). This CDR3 comprises 14 residues. CDR1 and CDR2 (germline): DFQATT, SNEGSKA (reference sequence). Trimming pared 2 bases from V and 5 bases from J, leaving 13 bases between. CDR3 DNA sequence: TGCAGTGCTAGACCCAGGGGTAGGGATCAGCCCCAGCATTTT. Amino acid sequence: CSARPRGRDQPQHF.

This clonotype was detected many times. The V call is TRBV5-1, the J call TRBJ2-7; 7 bases are a match to TRBD1. V dropped 1 base and J dropped 1; count of bases not matched to a gene: 5. Germline V gives CDR1 SGHRS, CDR2 YFSETQ. The CDR3 consists of 15 residues. The CDR3 nucleotides are TGCGCCAGCAGCTTGTCGGACAGGAGATCCTACGAGCAGTACTTC. Translation: CASSLSDRRSYEQYF. The full variable domain, rest sourced from reference TRBV5-1 and TRBJ2-7, is KAGVTQTPRYLIKTRGQQVTLSCSPISGHRSVSWYQQTPGQGLQFLFEYFSETQRNKGNFPGRFSGRQFSNSRSEMNVSTLELGDSALYLCASSLSDRRSYEQYFGPGTRLTVT.

This clonotype has at least ten counts. V gene TRBV2 combines with J gene TRBJ1-1, with 10 bases identical to TRBD1. The CDR3 is 15 residues long. The trim removed 4 bases at V and 4 bases at J, leaving 6 bases unmatched. The germline V gene encodes CDR1 SNHLY and CDR2 FYNNEI. The DNA for the CDR3 is TGTGCCAGCAGTGTAAGGACAGGGGGAGTCACTGAAGCTTTCTTT. Translating gives CASSVRTGGVTEAFF.

This clonotype showed up just a few times. J is TRBJ1-1 and V is TRBV18; possible D gene TRBD1, 6 bases. The V end lost 0 bases, the J end lost 2 bases, and 13 bases lay between the germline ends. Germline CDR1 and CDR2: KGHSH and LQKENI. The CDR3 extends over 16 amino acids. CDR3 nucleotide sequence: TGTGCCAGCTCACCACCTTGGAAGGGGACAAACACTGAAGCTTTCTTT. Its protein is CASSPPWKGTNTEAFF.

This sequence joins TRBV24-1 and TRBJ2-2, with TRBD2 as a possible D gene (6 bases). The CDR3 contains 14 residues. CDR1 is KGHDR and CDR2 is SFDVKD in the germline V gene. Trimming pared 9 bases from V and 1 base from J, leaving 11 bases between. The CDR3 here is CATGGLQNTGELFF. The DNA for the CDR3 is TGTGCCACCGGGGGACTCCAGAACACCGGGGAGCTGTTTTTT.

This clonotype was seen at least ten times. This chain joins TRBV14 and TRBJ2-5; the D call may be TRBD1 or TRBD2 (6 bases each). Trimming pared 4 bases from V and 10 bases from J, leaving 13 bases between. The CDR3 runs 12 residues. Looked up from germline, CDR1 is SGHDN and CDR2 is FVKESK. DNA for the CDR3: TGTGCCAGCAGCCTCGCCGGGGGCAACCAGTACTTC. The encoded protein is CASSLAGGNQYF.

V gene TRBV20-1 combines with J gene TRBJ2-2; D gene uncertain. The CDR3 runs to 11 residues. Germline V gives CDR1 DFQATT, CDR2 SNEGSKA (reference sequence). V was cut by 1 base and J by 5 bases, with 2 bases left in between. The CDR3 nucleotides read TGCAGTGCTAGAGGGACCGGGGAGCTGTTTTTT. It translates to CSARGTGELFF.

This clonotype came up many times. This sequence joins TRBV11-2 and TRBJ2-4; possible D gene TRBD1, 5 bases. With 4 bases removed from V and 0 bases from J, the gap between germline ends came to 31 bases. The CDR3 has 22 residues. The germline gives CDR1 SGHAT, CDR2 FQNNGV. For the CDR3, the DNA is TGTGCCAGCAGCTCTCGTTTCAAGGGGCAGGGTCGAAATATCATAGCCAAAAACATTCAGTACTTC. It yields the protein CASSSRFKGQGRNIIAKNIQYF.

CDR3 residues: CASGLRLAREQETQYF. The CDR3 bases are TGTGCTAGTGGTTTAAGACTAGCGAGGGAACAAGAGACCCAGTACTTC. J is TRBJ2-5 and V is TRBV12-5; 8 bases fit TRBD2. V was clipped by 3 bases and J by 2 bases; unmatched bases: 8. The CDR3 has 16 residues. The germline gives CDR1 LGHNT, CDR2 FRNRAP.

This clonotype occurred many times. This chain joins TRBV12-3 or TRBV12-4 and TRBJ2-1; TRBD2 might be the D (6 bases). The length of the CDR3 is 14 residues. Trimming pared 5 bases from V and 10 bases from J, leaving 18 bases between. The CDR3 DNA sequence: TGTGCCAGCAGTAGGGGAGGTACCTCCATCGAGCAGTTCTTC. Residues: CASSRGGTSIEQFF.

This clonotype came up many times. The chain combines TRBV11-1 with TRBJ2-3; D gene unclear. Germline CDR1 SGHAT, CDR2 FQDESV (reference sequence). This CDR3 region has 13 residues. Trimming stripped 3 bases from V and 2 bases from J, with 6 bases between. The CDR3 DNA reads TGTGCCAGCAGCTTCCTTATCACAGATACGCAGTATTTT. This sequence encodes CASSFLITDTQYF.

This clonotype occurred many times. The chain has TRBV18 and TRBJ2-5; D might be TRBD1 or TRBD2, each matching 5 bases. V lost 0 bases and J lost 1, with 6 bases in between. Per germline, CDR1 KGHSH and CDR2 LQKENI. The CDR3 runs 14 residues. CDR3 coding DNA: TGTGCCAGCTCACCACCAGGGACCCAAGAGACCCAGTACTTC. This translates into CASSPPGTQETQYF.

This clonotype appeared many times. V gene TRBV20-1 combines with J gene TRBJ2-7; D is possibly TRBD2 (6 bases). The germline V gene encodes CDR1 DFQATT and CDR2 SNEGSKA (reference sequence). The CDR3 contains 12 residues. The V end was cut by 4 bases, the J end by 7 bases, with 14 bases between. The CDR3 reads CSANRSGREQYF. The CDR3 DNA is TGCAGTGCTAACCGCTCAGGGAGGGAGCAGTACTTC.

The chain combines TRBV20-1 with TRBJ2-7, with D possibly called TRBD1 or TRBD2 (6 bases each). The CDR3 is 15 amino acids. The V gene lost 3 bases and the J gene lost 6 bases, with 21 bases spanning the gap. The V gene's germline CDR1 is DFQATT and CDR2 SNEGSKA (reference sequence). The CDR3 DNA reads as TGCAGTGCTAGGATCCGGGGGCGTTACGAGGGCGAGCAGTACTTC. Amino acids: CSARIRGRYEGEQYF.